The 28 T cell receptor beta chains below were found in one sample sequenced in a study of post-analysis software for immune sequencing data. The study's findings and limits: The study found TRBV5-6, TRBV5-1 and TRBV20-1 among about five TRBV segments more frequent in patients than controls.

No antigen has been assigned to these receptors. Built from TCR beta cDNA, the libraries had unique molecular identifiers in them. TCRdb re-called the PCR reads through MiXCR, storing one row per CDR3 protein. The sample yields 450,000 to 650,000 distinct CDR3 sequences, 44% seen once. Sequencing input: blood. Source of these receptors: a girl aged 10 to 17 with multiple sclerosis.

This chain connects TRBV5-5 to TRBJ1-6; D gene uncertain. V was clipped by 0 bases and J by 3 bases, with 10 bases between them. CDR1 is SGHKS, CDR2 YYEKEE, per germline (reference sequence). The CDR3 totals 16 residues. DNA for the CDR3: TGTGCCAGCAGCTTGGCTGACCAGCTCTATAATTCACCCCTCCACTTT. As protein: CASSLADQLYNSPLHF.

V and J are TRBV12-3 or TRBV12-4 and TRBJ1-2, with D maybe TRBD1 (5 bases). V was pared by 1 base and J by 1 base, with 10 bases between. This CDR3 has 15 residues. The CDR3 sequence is CASSLVHGGNYGYTF. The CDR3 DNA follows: TGTGCCAGCAGTTTAGTCCATGGGGGTAACTATGGCTACACCTTC.

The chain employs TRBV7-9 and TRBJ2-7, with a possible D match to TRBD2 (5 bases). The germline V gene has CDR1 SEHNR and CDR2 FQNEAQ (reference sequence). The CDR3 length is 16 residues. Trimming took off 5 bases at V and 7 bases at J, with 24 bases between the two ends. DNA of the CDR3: TGTGCCAGCAGCCTGGAGGAACAGCTCTCGGGGAATGAGCAGTACTTC. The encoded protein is CASSLEEQLSGNEQYF.

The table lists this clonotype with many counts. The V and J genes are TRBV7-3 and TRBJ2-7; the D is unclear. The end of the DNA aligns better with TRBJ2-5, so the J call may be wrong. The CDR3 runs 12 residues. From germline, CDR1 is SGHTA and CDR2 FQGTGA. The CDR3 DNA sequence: TGTGCCAGCAGCTTAGGTTGGGGGACCCAGTACTTC. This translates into CASSLGWGTQYF.

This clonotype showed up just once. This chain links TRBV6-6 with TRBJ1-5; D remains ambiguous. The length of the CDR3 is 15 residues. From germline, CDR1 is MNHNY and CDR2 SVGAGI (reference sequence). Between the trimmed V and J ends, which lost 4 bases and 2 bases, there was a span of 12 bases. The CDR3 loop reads CASSLGGNGNQPQHF. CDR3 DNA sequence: TGTGCCAGCAGTTTAGGAGGGAATGGCAATCAGCCCCAGCATTTT.

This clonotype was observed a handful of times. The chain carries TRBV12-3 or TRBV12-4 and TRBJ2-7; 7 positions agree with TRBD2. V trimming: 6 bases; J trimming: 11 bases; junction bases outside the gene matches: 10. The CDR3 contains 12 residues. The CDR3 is CASSRWTGGKYF. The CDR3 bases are TGTGCCAGCAGCCGGTGGACCGGGGGGAAGTACTTC.

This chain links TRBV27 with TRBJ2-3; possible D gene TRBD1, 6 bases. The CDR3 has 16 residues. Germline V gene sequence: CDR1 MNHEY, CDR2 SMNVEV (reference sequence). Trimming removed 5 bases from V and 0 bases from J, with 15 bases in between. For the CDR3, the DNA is TGTGCCAGCAGTCTAGGGCGCACAGGGAGCACAGATACGCAGTATTTT. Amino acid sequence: CASSLGRTGSTDTQYF.

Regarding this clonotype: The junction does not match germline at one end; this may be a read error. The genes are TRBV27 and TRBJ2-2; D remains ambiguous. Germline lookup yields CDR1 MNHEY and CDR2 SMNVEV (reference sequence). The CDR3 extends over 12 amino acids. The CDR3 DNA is TGTGCCAGCAGAAGGAACAACGGGGAGCTGTTTTTT. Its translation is CASRRNNGELFF.

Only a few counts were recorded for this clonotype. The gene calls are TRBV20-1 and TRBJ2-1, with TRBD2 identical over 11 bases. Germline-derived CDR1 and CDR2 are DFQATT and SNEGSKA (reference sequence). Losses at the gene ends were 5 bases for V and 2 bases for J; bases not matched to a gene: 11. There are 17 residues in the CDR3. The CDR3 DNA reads TGCAGTGCTCCCTGGACTAGCGGGCCTATGGCCTACAATGAGCAGTTCTTC. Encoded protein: CSAPWTSGPMAYNEQFF.

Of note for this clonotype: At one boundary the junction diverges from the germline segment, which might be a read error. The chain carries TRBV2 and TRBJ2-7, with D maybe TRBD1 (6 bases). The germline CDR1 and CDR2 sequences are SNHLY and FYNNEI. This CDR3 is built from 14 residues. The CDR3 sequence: CASSDQGLGYEQYF. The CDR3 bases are TGTGCCAGCAGTGATCAGGGGTTAGGCTACGAACAGTACTTC.

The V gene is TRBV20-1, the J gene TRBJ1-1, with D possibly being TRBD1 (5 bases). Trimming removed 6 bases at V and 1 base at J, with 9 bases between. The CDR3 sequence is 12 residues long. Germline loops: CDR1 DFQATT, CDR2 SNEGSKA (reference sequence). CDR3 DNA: TGCAGTGCAGCCGGGGGGAACACTGAAGCTTTCTTT. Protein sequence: CSAAGGNTEAFF.

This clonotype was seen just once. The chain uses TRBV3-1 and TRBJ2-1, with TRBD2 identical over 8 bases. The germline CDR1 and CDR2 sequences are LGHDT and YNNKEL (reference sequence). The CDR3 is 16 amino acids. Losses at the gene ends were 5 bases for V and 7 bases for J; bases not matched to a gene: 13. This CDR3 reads CASSALRGTRNNEQFF. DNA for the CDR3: TGTGCCAGCAGCGCCCTCCGAGGGACTAGGAATAATGAGCAGTTCTTC.

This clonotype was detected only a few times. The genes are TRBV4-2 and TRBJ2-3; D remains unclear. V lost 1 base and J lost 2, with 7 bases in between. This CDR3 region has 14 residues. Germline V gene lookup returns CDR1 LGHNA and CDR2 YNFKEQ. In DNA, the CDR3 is TGTGCCAGCAGCCAAGTTAAACCCACAGATACGCAGTATTTT. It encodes CASSQVKPTDTQYF.

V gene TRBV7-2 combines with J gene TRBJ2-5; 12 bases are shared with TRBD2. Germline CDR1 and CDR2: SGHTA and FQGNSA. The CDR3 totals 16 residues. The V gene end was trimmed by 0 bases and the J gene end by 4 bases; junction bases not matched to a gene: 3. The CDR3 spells CASSLAGTSGRETQYF. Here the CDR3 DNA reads TGTGCCAGCAGCTTAGCCGGGACTAGCGGGCGAGAGACCCAGTACTTC.

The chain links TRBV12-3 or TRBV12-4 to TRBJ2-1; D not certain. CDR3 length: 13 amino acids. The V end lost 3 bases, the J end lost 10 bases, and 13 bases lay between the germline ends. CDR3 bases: TGTGCCAGCAGTTTTGGTACGCTGGGAGAGCAGTTCTTC. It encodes CASSFGTLGEQFF.

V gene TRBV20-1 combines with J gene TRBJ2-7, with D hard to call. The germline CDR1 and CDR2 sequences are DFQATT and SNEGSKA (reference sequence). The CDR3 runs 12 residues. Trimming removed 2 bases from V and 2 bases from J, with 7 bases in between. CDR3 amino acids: CSARPGTYEQYF. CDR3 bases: TGCAGTGCTAGACCAGGAACCTACGAGCAGTACTTC.

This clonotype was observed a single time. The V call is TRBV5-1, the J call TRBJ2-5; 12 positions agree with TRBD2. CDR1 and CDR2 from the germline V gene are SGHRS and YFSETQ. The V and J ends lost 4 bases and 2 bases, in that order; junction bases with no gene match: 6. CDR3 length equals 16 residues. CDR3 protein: CASSLRTSGEQETQYF. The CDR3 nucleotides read TGCGCCAGCAGCCTCCGGACTAGCGGGGAGCAAGAGACCCAGTACTTC.

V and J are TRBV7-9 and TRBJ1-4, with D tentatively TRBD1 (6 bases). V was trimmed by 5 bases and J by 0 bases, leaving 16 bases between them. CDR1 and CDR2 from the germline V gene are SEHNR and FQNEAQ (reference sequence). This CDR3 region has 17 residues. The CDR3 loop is CASSPEGGLATNEKLFF. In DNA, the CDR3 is TGTGCCAGCAGCCCCGAGGGGGGACTTGCAACTAATGAAAAACTGTTTTTT.

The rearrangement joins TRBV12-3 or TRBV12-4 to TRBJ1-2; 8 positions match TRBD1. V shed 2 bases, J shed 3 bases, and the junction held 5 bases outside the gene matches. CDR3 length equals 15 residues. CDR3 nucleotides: TGTGCCAGCAGTTTACAGGGGGCGCGAGACTATGGCTACACCTTC. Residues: CASSLQGARDYGYTF.

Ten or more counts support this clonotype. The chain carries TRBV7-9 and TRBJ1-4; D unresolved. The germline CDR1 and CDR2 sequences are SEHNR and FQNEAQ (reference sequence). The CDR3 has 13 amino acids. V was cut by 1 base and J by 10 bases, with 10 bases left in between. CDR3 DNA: TGTGCCAGCAGCTTAGAGGCGGTTGCAAAACTGTTTTTT. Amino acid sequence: CASSLEAVAKLFF.

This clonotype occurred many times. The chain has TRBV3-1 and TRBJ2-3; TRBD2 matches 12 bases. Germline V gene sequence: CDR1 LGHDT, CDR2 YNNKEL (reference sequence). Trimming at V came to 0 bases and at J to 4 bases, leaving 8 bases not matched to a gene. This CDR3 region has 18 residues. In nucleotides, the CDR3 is TGTGCCAGCAGCCAAGATCTTGGACTAGCGGGGTTCTCAGATACGCAGTATTTT. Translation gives CASSQDLGLAGFSDTQYF.

CDR3 coding DNA: TGTGCCAGCAGCCCCTATCTTTCCTACGAGCAGTACTTC. Translation: CASSPYLSYEQYF. The chain joins TRBV6-2 or TRBV6-3 to TRBJ2-7; D gene ambiguous. CDR3 length equals 13 residues. In germline, CDR1 is MNHEY, CDR2 SVGEGT. Trimming took 6 bases from V and 1 from J, leaving 10 bases between them.

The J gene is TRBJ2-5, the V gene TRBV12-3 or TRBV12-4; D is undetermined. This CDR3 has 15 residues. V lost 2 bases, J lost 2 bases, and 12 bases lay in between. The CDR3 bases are TGTGCCAGCAGTTTAACAAGACCACCACAAGAGACCCAGTACTTC. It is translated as CASSLTRPPQETQYF.

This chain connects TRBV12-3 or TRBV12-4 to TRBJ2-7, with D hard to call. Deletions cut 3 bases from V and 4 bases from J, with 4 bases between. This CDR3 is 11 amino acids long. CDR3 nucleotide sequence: TGTGCCAGCAGTTTCCAGTACGAGCAGTACTTC. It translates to CASSFQYEQYF.

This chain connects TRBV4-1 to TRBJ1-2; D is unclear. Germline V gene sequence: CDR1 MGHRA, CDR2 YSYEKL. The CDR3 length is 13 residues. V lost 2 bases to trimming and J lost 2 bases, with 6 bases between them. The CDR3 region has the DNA TGCGCCAGCAGCCAAAGGGCGAACTATGGCTACACCTTC. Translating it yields CASSQRANYGYTF.

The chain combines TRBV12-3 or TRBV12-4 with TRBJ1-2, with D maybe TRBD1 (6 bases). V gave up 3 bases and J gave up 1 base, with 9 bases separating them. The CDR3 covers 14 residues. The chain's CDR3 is CASSFNRVNYGYTF. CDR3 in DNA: TGTGCCAGCAGTTTTAACAGGGTTAACTATGGCTACACCTTC.

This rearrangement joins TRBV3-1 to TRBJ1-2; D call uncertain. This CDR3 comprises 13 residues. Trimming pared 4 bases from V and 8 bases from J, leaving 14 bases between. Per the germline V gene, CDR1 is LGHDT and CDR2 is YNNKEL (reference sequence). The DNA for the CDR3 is TGTGCCAGCAGCCCCGAGACGACCCTGGGCTACACCTTC. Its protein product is CASSPETTLGYTF.

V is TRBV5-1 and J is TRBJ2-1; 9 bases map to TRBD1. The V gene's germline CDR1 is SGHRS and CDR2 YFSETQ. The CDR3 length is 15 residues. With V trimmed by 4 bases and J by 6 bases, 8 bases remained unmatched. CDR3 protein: CASSLGQGRVNEQFF. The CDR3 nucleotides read TGCGCCAGCAGCCTGGGACAGGGTCGGGTCAATGAGCAGTTCTTC.